The clone carrying this T cell receptor (beta chain) was observed a handful of times. What it binds is unknown. This entry comes from a study of response to subunit inactivated influenza vaccine. Regarding the study as a whole: Seasonal influenza vaccination, on each occasion, was suggested by the authors to recruit few new T cells.

TCRdb redid the calling of the RT-PCR reads with MiXCR, one entry per CDR3 protein. Of 500,000 to 650,000 distinct CDR3 sequences in the sample, 7.6% were seen once. Germline values: CDR1 LGHNA, CDR2 YNFKEQ. Trimming removed 0 bases from V and 0 bases from J, with 9 bases in between. The CDR3 spans 17 residues. The chain carries TRBV4-2 and TRBJ2-6; D is undetermined. The material was PBMCs from blood, obtained 23 to 25 months after vaccination. The sequence derives from a man between 50 and 75 years old who received an inactivated influenza vaccine. CDR3 in DNA: TGTGCCAGCAGCCAAGATCCAAGGAGCTCTGGGGCCAACGTCCTGACTTTC. It codes for CASSQDPRSSGANVLTF.